This T cell receptor beta chain was documented in a study of blood T cell repertoires in COVID-19. In the authors' workflow: Reference gene primers were amplified, and this amplification served to estimate nucleated cell counts. Data came from immunoSEQ multiplex PCR; TCRdb stores just in-frame clones and leaves some out. V and J calls and clone size are those listed in that table; D and trimming were worked out from the DNA. The table shows about 160,000 clones, with roughly 87% occurring only once. V gave up 6 bases and J gave up 0 bases, with 15 bases separating them. This CDR3 is built from 15 residues. The germline gives CDR1 SGHTA, CDR2 FQGNSA.

The chain couples TRBV7-2 to TRBJ2-7; D is possibly TRBD2 (6 bases). Specimen: peripheral blood. This receptor was obtained from a woman in her sixties or seventies who had recovered from COVID-19. CDR3 coding DNA: TGTGCCAGCAGGCCCGAGGTGGGGGGCTCCTACGAGCAGTACTTC. Its translation: CASRPEVGGSYEQYF.